This T cell receptor beta chain is from a study of T cell repertoires in aging, cancer and after chemotherapy. TCR beta rearrangements were amplified from peripheral blood genomic DNA. Rearranged V-D-J TRB sequences were amplified with a mixed TRB-A/B primer pool. TCRdb reprocessed the multiplex PCR reads via MiXCR and lists one record per CDR3 protein. Of about 6,200 distinct CDR3 sequences in the sample, approximately 30% are singletons; the top ten hold about 4%. Within the sample, this clonotype is medium-sized. The sample comprised blood. The receptor's source is a human donor in good health.

In nucleotides, the CDR3 is TGTGCCAGCAGTCTATCCGACCGGGGAAACACCATATATTTT. Its translation is CASSLSDRGNTIYF. The genes are TRBV6-5 and TRBJ1-3, with D unclear. CDR1 and CDR2 (germline): MNHEY, SVGAGI. The CDR3 loop spans 14 amino acids. V lost 5 bases to trimming and J lost 4 bases, with 12 bases between them.